This T cell receptor beta chain was profiled in a study of blood T cell repertoires in COVID-19. Trimming shortened V by 4 bases and J by 7 bases, and 11 bases separated the two germline ends. Germline V CDR1 and CDR2: SGHDT, YYEEEE. The CDR3 covers 12 residues. This clone was seen only a few times. Libraries were prepared by immunoSEQ multiplex PCR; TCRdb keeps only in-frame clonotypes and omits some of them. The data hold some 170,000 clones, with 85% to 90% observed a single time. Cohort placement rested on clinical history that participants reported themselves. Recovered status in Cohort 3 required two negative PCRs, clearance, or symptom resolution.

V is TRBV5-6 and J is TRBJ1-2; maybe TRBD1 (5 bases). The TCR sequence derives from a man aged 40-49 years who had recovered from COVID-19. Sequenced input: PBMCs or T cells enriched from blood (not recorded which). The CDR3 protein is CASSPDTGGYTF. CDR3 in DNA: TGTGCCAGCAGCCCGGACACGGGTGGCTACACCTTC.